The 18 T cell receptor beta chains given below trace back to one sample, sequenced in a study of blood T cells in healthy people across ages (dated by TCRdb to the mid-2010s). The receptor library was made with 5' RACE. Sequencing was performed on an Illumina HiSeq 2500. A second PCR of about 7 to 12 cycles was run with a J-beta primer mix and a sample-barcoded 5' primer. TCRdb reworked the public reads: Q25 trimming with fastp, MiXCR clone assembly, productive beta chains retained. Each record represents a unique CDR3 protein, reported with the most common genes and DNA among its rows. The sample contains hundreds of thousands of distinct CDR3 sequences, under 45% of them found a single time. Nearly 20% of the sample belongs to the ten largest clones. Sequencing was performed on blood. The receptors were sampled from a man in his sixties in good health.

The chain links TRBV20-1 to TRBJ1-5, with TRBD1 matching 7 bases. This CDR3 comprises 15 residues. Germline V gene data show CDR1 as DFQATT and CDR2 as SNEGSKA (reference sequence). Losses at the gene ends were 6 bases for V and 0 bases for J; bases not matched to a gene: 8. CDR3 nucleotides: TGCAGTGCGAGTACCGGGACAGATAGCAATCAGCCCCAGCATTTT. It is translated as CSASTGTDSNQPQHF.

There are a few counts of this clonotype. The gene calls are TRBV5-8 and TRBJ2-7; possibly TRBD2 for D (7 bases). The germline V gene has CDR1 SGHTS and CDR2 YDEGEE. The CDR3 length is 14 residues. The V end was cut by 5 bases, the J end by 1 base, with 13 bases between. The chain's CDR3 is CASRTGGQSYEQYF. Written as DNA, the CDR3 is TGTGCCAGCAGGACGGGGGGCCAATCCTACGAGCAGTACTTC.

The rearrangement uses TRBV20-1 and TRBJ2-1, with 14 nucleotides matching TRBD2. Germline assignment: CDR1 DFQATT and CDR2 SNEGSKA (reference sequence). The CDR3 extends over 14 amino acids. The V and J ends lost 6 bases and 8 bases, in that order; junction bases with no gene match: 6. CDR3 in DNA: TGCAGTGCAACCGGGACTAGCGGGAGAGATGAGCAGTTCTTC. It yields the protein CSATGTSGRDEQFF.

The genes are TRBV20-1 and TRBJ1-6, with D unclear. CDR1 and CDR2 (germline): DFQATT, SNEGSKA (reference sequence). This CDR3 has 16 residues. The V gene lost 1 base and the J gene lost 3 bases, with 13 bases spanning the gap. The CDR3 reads CSARAPPGIYNSPLHF. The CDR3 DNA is TGCAGTGCTAGAGCCCCACCCGGCATCTATAATTCACCCCTCCACTTT.

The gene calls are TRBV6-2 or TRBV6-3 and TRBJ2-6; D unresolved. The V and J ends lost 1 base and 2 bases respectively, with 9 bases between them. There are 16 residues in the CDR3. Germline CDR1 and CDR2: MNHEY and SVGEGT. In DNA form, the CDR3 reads TGTGCCAGCAGTTACTTAAAAGGGACTGGGGCCAACGTCCTGACTTTC. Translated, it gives CASSYLKGTGANVLTF.

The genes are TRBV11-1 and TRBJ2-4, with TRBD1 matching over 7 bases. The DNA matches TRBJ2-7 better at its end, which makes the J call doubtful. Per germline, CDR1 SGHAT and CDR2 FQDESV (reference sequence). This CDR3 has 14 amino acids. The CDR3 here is CASSSRQGNYEQYF. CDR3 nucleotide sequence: TGTGCCAGCAGTTCCCGACAGGGAAACTACGAGCAGTACTTC.

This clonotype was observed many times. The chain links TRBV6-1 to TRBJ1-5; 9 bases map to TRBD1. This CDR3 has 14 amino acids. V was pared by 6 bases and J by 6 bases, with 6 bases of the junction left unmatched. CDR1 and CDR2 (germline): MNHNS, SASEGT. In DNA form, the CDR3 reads TGTGCCAGCAGGGACAGGGGTTCGGCTCAGCCCCAGCATTTT. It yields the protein CASRDRGSAQPQHF.

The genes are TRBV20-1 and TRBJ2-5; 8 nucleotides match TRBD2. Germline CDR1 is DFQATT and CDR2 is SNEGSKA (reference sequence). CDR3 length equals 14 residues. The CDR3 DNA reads TGCAACGCTAGTTATAGCGGGGCTTTTTATGAGCAGTACTTC. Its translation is CNASYSGAFYEQYF.

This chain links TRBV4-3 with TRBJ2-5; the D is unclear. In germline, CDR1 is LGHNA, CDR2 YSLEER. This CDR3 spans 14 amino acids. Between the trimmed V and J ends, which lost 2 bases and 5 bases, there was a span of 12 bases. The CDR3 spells CASSQSHPPETQYF. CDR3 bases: TGCGCCAGCAGCCAATCACATCCGCCGGAGACCCAGTACTTC.

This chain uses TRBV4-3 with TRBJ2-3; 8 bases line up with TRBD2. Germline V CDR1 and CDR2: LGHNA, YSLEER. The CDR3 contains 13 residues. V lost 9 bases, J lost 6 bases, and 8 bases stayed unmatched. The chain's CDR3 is CARCSGEKDTQYF. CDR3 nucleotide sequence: TGCGCCAGGTGTAGCGGGGAAAAGGATACGCAGTATTTT.

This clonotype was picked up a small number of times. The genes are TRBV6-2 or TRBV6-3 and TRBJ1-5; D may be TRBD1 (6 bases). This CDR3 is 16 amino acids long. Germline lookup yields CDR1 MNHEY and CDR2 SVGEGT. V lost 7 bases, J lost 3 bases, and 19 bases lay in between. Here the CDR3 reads CASTEAGTGYNQPQHF. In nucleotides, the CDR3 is TGTGCCAGCACCGAGGCCGGAACAGGGTACAATCAGCCCCAGCATTTT.

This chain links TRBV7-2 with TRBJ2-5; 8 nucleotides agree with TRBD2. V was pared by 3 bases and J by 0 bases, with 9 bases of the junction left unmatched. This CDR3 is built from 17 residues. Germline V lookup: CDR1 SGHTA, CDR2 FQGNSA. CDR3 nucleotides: TGTGCCAGCAGCTTTAGGTTCGGGGGGGCGTACCAAGAGACCCAGTACTTC. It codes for CASSFRFGGAYQETQYF.

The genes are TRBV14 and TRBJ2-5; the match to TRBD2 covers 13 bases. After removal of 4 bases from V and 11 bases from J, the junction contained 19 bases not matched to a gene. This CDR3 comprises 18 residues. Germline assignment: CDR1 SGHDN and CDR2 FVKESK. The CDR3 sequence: CASSRGTSGVGSYNEQYF. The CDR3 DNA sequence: TGTGCCAGCAGCCGGGGGACTAGCGGGGTTGGGTCCTACAATGAGCAGTACTTC. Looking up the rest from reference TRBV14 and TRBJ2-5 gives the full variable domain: EAGVTQFPSHSVIEKGQTVTLRCDPISGHDNLYWYRRVMGKEIKFLLHFVKESKQDESGMPNNRFLAERTGGTYSTLKVQPAELEDSGVYFCASSRGTSGVGSYNEQYFGPGTRLLVL.

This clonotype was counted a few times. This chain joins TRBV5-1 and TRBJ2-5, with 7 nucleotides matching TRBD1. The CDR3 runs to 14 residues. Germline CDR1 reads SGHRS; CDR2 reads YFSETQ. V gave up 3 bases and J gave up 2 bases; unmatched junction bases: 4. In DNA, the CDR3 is TGCGCCAGCAGCTCTGACAGGGAACAAGAGACCCAGTACTTC. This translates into CASSSDREQETQYF.

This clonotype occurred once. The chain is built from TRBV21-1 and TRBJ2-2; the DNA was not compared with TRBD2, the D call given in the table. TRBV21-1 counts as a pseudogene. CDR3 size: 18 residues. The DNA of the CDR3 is TGTGCCAGCAGCAGAACCACTTCAACTAGCGTGGGTACCGGGGAGCTGTTTTTT. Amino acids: CASSRTTSTSVGTGELFF.

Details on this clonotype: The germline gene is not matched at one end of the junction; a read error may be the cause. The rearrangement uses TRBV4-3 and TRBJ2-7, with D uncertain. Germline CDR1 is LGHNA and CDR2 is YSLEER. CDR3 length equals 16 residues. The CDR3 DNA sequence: TGCACCAGCAGCCAAGGCCTACGTTCGAGCTCCTACGAGCAGTACTTC. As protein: CTSSQGLRSSSYEQYF.

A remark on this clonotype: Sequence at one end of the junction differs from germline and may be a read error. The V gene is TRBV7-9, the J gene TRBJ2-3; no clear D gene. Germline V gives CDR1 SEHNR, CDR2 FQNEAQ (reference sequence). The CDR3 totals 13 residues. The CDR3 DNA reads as TGTGCCGGCAGCACACCCAGCACAGATACGCAGTATTTT. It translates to CAGSTPSTDTQYF.

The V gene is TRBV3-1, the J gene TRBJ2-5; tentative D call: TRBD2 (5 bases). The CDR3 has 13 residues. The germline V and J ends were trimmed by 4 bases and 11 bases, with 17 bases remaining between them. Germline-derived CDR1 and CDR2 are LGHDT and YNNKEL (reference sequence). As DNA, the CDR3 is TGTGCCAGCAGCCCCGGCCTAGCCGATGAGCAGTACTTC. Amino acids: CASSPGLADEQYF.